The 28 T cell receptor beta chains presented below share a single source sample, sequenced in a study of blood T cell repertoires in COVID-19. Clones were sequenced by immunoSEQ multiplex PCR, and TCRdb holds only the in-frame ones, with some missing. The table lists around 260,000 clones, 80% to 90% of them singletons. The sequencing sample was made of PBMCs or T cells enriched from blood (not recorded which). These TCRs come from a man between 25 and 39 years old with acute COVID-19.

This clone was found once. J is TRBJ1-6 and V is TRBV10-3; a weak D match, TRBD1 (6 bases). The CDR3 spans 14 residues. Trimming took off 4 bases at V and 10 bases at J, with 14 bases between the two ends. Germline V lookup: CDR1 ENHRY, CDR2 SYGVKD. The CDR3 bases are TGTGCCATCAGTGTTGCCCAGGGGAGCTCACCCCTCCACTTT. It is translated as CAISVAQGSSPLHF.

This clone was seen a handful of times. The rearrangement joins TRBV14 to TRBJ1-2; a possible D gene is TRBD1 (5 bases). Germline loops: CDR1 SGHDN, CDR2 FVKESK. This CDR3 spans 13 amino acids. Trimming took off 4 bases at V and 5 bases at J, with 11 bases between the two ends. The CDR3 loop is CASSPTRGYGYTF. DNA for the CDR3: TGTGCCAGCAGCCCCACCCGGGGGTATGGCTACACCTTC.

The rearrangement joins TRBV6-5 to TRBJ1-3; 7 bases align to TRBD1. J lost 4 bases, V lost 7 bases, and 7 bases had no gene match. The V gene's germline CDR1 is MNHEY and CDR2 SVGAGI. The CDR3 has 14 residues. CDR3 coding DNA: TGTGCCAGCATGGAGGGGGCGTTAGGAAACACCATATATTTT. Its translation: CASMEGALGNTIYF.

This chain's CDR3 is CASSSGVAGADTQYF. CDR3 nucleotide sequence: TGCGCCAGCTCCTCGGGGGTAGCGGGGGCAGATACGCAGTATTTT. The rearrangement links TRBV4-1 to TRBJ2-3; 9 positions match TRBD2. Germline assignment: CDR1 MGHRA and CDR2 YSYEKL. J lost 4 bases, V lost 8 bases, and 10 bases had no gene match. CDR3 length: 15 residues.

This clone was seen a single time. The rearrangement links TRBV11-3 to TRBJ1-3; D gene uncertain. CDR3 length: 13 amino acids. The ends were cut back, 5 bases at V and 0 bases at J, with 5 bases in the middle. Germline CDR1 is SGHNT and CDR2 is YENEEA. The CDR3 region has the DNA TGTGCCAGCAGCCCGGGCTCTGGAAACACCATATATTTT. It is translated as CASSPGSGNTIYF.

The rearrangement joins TRBV19 to TRBJ1-1, with D tentatively TRBD1 (5 bases). CDR1 and CDR2 from the germline V gene are LNHDA and SQIVND (reference sequence). The CDR3 sequence is 16 residues long. Trimming cost V 6 bases and J 1 base, with 18 bases left between them. CDR3 sequence (DNA): TGTGCCAGTAGGCTTTACCGTCCTCAGGGGAACACTGAAGCTTTCTTT. Translation gives CASRLYRPQGNTEAFF.

The rearrangement uses TRBV11-2 and TRBJ1-1; no reliable D call. Germline CDR1 reads SGHAT; CDR2 reads FQNNGV. The CDR3 totals 11 residues. Trimming pared 6 bases from V and 10 bases from J, leaving 12 bases between. CDR3 amino acids: CASSPLRGAFF. The CDR3 bases are TGTGCCAGCAGTCCCCTACGAGGAGCTTTCTTT.

A few counts support this clone. The rearrangement uses TRBV29-1 and TRBJ2-3, with 9 bases fitting TRBD2. The CDR3 length is 14 residues. Germline CDR1 is SQVTM and CDR2 is ANQGSEA. The V segment lost 5 bases and the J segment 4 bases; nucleotides outside the gene matches: 7. Here the CDR3 reads CSVLGLAVADTQYF. The CDR3 bases are TGCAGCGTTCTGGGACTAGCAGTTGCAGATACGCAGTATTTT.

The chain uses TRBV18 and TRBJ1-4; TRBD1 is a possible D gene (5 bases). The CDR3 totals 16 residues. Germline CDR1 is KGHSH and CDR2 is LQKENI. With 4 bases removed from V and 8 bases from J, the gap between germline ends came to 20 bases. In nucleotides, the CDR3 is TGTGCCAGCTCACTCGGCCGGACAAACGGGTTGGAAAAACTGTTTTTT. Translation gives CASSLGRTNGLEKLFF.

The chain joins TRBV6-5 to TRBJ2-3; no definite D call. Germline CDR1 reads MNHEY; CDR2 reads SVGAGI. The CDR3 totals 15 residues. V shed 2 bases and J shed 2 bases, with 11 bases lying between them. The DNA of the CDR3 is TGTGCCAGCAGTTACGCGGTAACGTCCACAGATACGCAGTATTTT. Amino acids: CASSYAVTSTDTQYF.

This clone was seen once. The rearrangement joins TRBV11-2 to TRBJ2-2; TRBD1 matches 8 bases. J was trimmed by 0 bases and V by 6 bases; bases with no gene match: 6. The germline V gene has CDR1 SGHAT and CDR2 FQNNGV. CDR3 length: 16 amino acids. The CDR3 bases are TGTGCCAGCAGACCTGAGACAGGGGCGAACACCGGGGAGCTGTTTTTT. Translating gives CASRPETGANTGELFF.

The chain has TRBV28 and TRBJ2-2; TRBD2 matches 10 bases. The CDR3 runs 15 residues. Germline V gives CDR1 MDHEN, CDR2 SYDVKM. The V gene end was trimmed by 5 bases and the J gene end by 6 bases; junction bases not matched to a gene: 6. The CDR3 nucleotides are TGTGCCAGCAGTCTGAGCGGGGGGGCGGCCGGGGAGCTGTTTTTT. Its protein product is CASSLSGGAAGELFF.

V and J are TRBV27 and TRBJ1-4; D possibly corresponds to TRBD1 (5 bases). Looked up from germline, CDR1 is MNHEY and CDR2 is SMNVEV (reference sequence). The CDR3 consists of 15 residues. V was trimmed by 0 bases and J by 8 bases, leaving 13 bases between them. The CDR3 is CASSLSAGHREKLFF. The CDR3 DNA reads as TGTGCCAGCAGTTTATCGGCGGGGCACCGGGAAAAACTGTTTTTT.

J is TRBJ1-2 and V is TRBV6-5; 9 bases agree with TRBD1. The CDR3 spans 15 residues. The trim removed 0 bases at V and 14 bases at J, leaving 13 bases unmatched. The germline V gene has CDR1 MNHEY and CDR2 SVGAGI. The chain's CDR3 is CASSYSRRSRGQGTF. The CDR3 DNA follows: TGTGCCAGCAGTTACTCGAGACGTAGTCGGGGACAGGGAACCTTC.

The chain employs TRBV30 and TRBJ2-7, with 9 bases fitting TRBD1. CDR3 length equals 13 residues. Germline trimming cut 5 bases from V and 2 bases from J; bases unmatched to any gene: 4. CDR1 and CDR2 from the germline V gene are GTSNPN and SVGIG (reference sequence). The chain's CDR3 is CAWGGQGTYEQYV. Here the CDR3 DNA reads TGTGCCTGGGGGGGACAGGGCACCTACGAGCAGTACGTC.

V and J are TRBV6-6 and TRBJ2-3; D unclear. V was shortened by 5 bases and J by 6 bases, with 9 bases between the two germline ends. The CDR3 consists of 12 residues. Germline-derived CDR1 and CDR2 are MNHNY and SVGAGI (reference sequence). CDR3 protein: CASSQSRDTQYF. DNA of the CDR3: TGTGCCAGCAGTCAAAGCCGTGATACGCAGTATTTT.

The chain has TRBV20-1 and TRBJ1-1; 8 bases match TRBD1. J was trimmed by 4 bases and V by 6 bases; bases with no gene match: 1. Germline V gene data show CDR1 as DFQATT and CDR2 as SNEGSKA (reference sequence). There are 11 residues in the CDR3. This CDR3 is CSADRGTEAFF. CDR3 coding DNA: TGCAGTGCAGACAGGGGCACTGAAGCTTTCTTT.

The CDR3 sequence: CASSSDRAGGYTF. In DNA, the CDR3 is TGTGCCAGCAGCTCGGACAGGGCGGGGGGCTACACCTTC. The gene calls are TRBV5-4 and TRBJ1-2; 8 nucleotides align to TRBD1. Germline V gives CDR1 SGHNT, CDR2 YYREEE (reference sequence). CDR3 length equals 13 residues. V gave up 3 bases and J gave up 8 bases; unmatched junction bases: 6.

The chain employs TRBV18 and TRBJ1-2; the match to TRBD1 covers 8 bases. Losses at the gene ends were 2 bases for V and 9 bases for J; bases not matched to a gene: 5. Germline lookup yields CDR1 KGHSH and CDR2 LQKENI. This CDR3 comprises 13 residues. The CDR3 here is CASSPDPGGSYTF. The CDR3 DNA reads TGTGCCAGCTCACCAGATCCAGGGGGCAGCTACACCTTC.

CDR3 sequence: CASSLAAGPSTDTQYF. The CDR3, as DNA: TGTGCCAGCAGCTTAGCAGCGGGGCCTAGCACAGATACGCAGTATTTT. This chain joins TRBV11-2 and TRBJ2-3; 7 bases map to TRBD2. V shed 1 base, J shed 0 bases, and the junction held 4 bases outside the gene matches. CDR3 length: 16 amino acids. Germline lookup yields CDR1 SGHAT and CDR2 FQNNGV.

The rearrangement uses TRBV5-4 and TRBJ1-1, with D perhaps matching TRBD1 (6 bases). Germline values: CDR1 SGHNT, CDR2 YYREEE (reference sequence). This CDR3 is 14 amino acids long. The V end lost 4 bases, the J end lost 3 bases, and 13 bases lay between the germline ends. The CDR3 nucleotides are TGTGCCAGCAGCCTGGAGGGGGTCGACACTGAAGCTTTCTTT. It specifies CASSLEGVDTEAFF. Based on the CDR3 plus reference TRBV5-4 and TRBJ1-1, the full variable domain is ETGVTQSPTHLIKTRGQQVTLRCSSQSGHNTVSWYQQALGQGPQFIFQYYREEENGRGNFPPRFSGLQFPNYSSELNVNALELDDSALYLCASSLEGVDTEAFFGQGTRLTVV.

The rearrangement uses TRBV21-1 and TRBJ1-1. TRBV21-1 is a pseudogene segment. CDR3 length: 16 residues. This chain's CDR3 is CASSISDGAGDTEAFF. The CDR3 DNA reads TGTGCCAGCAGCATCTCAGATGGGGCGGGGGACACTGAAGCTTTCTTT.

The V and J genes are TRBV5-4 and TRBJ2-5; D perhaps matches TRBD1 (6 bases). Germline loops: CDR1 SGHNT, CDR2 YYREEE (reference sequence). The ends were cut back, 6 bases at V and 2 bases at J, with 11 bases in the middle. This CDR3 is built from 13 residues. The CDR3: CASTGDTQETQYF. The DNA of the CDR3 is TGTGCCAGCACCGGGGACACTCAAGAGACCCAGTACTTC.

This rearrangement joins TRBV7-3 to TRBJ1-6; D call uncertain. Trimming removed 3 bases at V and 9 bases at J, with 9 bases between. Germline V gene lookup returns CDR1 SGHTA and CDR2 FQGTGA. The CDR3 has 13 amino acids. The CDR3 loop reads CASSFNAGSPLHF. DNA for the CDR3: TGTGCCAGCAGCTTTAATGCGGGTTCACCCCTCCACTTT.

CDR3 amino acids: CASTWDRTNEKLFF. For the CDR3, the DNA is TGTGCCAGCACCTGGGACAGAACTAATGAAAAACTGTTTTTT. The genes are TRBV6-5 and TRBJ1-4, with 7 bases fitting TRBD1. V was pared by 7 bases and J by 1 base, with 3 bases of the junction left unmatched. Germline CDR1 reads MNHEY; CDR2 reads SVGAGI. CDR3 length equals 14 residues.

This sequence joins TRBV6-5 and TRBJ1-1; 12 bases map to TRBD1. The CDR3 runs to 14 residues. CDR1 MNHEY and CDR2 SVGAGI come from the germline V gene. V shed 6 bases and J 4 bases; nucleotides not matched to a gene: 3. Written as DNA, the CDR3 is TGTGCCAGCAGCCGGGACAGGGGGCTCACTGAAGCTTTCTTT. It encodes CASSRDRGLTEAFF.

This chain links TRBV5-8 with TRBJ2-1, with D perhaps TRBD2 (7 bases). This CDR3 has 14 residues. Per germline, CDR1 SGHTS and CDR2 YDEGEE. V was trimmed by 4 bases and J by 8 bases, leaving 16 bases between them. The CDR3 spells CASSPRTRGDEQFF. The CDR3 coding sequence is TGTGCCAGCAGCCCCAGGACTAGGGGGGATGAGCAGTTCTTC.

This rearrangement joins TRBV15 to TRBJ2-5; possible D gene TRBD1, 5 bases. This CDR3 spans 15 amino acids. In germline, CDR1 is LNHNV, CDR2 YYDKDF (reference sequence). Deletions cut 0 bases from V and 5 bases from J, with 13 bases between. For the CDR3, the DNA is TGTGCCACCAGCAGAGATTGGGCAGGGCCGGAGACCCAGTACTTC. Its translation is CATSRDWAGPETQYF.